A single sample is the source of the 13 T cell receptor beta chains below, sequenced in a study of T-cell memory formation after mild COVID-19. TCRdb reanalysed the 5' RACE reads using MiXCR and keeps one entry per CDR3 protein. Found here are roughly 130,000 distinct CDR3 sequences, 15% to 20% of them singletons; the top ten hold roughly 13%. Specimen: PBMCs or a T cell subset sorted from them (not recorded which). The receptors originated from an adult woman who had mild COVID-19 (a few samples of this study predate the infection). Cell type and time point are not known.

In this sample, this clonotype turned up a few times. The DNA for the CDR3 is TGTGCCAGCAGTGGACAGGGGACATCGAACACTGAAGCTTTCTTT. It is translated as CASSGQGTSNTEAFF. This chain uses TRBV2 with TRBJ1-1, with 8 bases identical to TRBD1. The CDR3 has 15 amino acids. Germline CDR1 and CDR2: SNHLY and FYNNEI. Unmatched junction bases numbered 5, after V lost 4 bases and J lost 1 base.

The CDR3 nucleotides read TGTGCCACCAGTGATTCCACAGGGGGCGCCCCCTACGAGCAGTACTTC. Its protein is CATSDSTGGAPYEQYF. The gene calls are TRBV24-1 and TRBJ2-7, with TRBD1 matching over 9 bases. Germline CDR1 reads KGHDR; CDR2 reads SFDVKD. V shed 2 bases and J 2 bases; nucleotides not matched to a gene: 6. The CDR3 covers 16 residues.

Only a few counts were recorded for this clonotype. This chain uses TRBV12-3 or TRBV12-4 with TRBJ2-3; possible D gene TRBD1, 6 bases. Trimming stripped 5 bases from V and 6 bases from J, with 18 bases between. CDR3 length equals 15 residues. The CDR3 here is CASSLISGVGDTQYF. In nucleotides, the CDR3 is TGTGCCAGCAGTCTAATATCAGGGGTCGGGGATACGCAGTATTTT.

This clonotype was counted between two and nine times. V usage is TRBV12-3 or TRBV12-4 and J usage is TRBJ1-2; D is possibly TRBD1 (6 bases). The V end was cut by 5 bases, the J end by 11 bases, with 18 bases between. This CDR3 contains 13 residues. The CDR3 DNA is TGTGCCAGCAGTCCCCACGCGGGAGGGGGGTACACCTTC. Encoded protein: CASSPHAGGGYTF.

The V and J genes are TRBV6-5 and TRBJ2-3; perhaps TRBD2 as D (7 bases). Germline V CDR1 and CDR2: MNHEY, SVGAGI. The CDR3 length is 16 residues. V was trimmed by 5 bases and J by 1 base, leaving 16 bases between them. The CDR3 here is CASSPQAGAGTDTQYF. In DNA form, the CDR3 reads TGTGCCAGCAGTCCCCAGGCGGGGGCTGGCACAGATACGCAGTATTTT.

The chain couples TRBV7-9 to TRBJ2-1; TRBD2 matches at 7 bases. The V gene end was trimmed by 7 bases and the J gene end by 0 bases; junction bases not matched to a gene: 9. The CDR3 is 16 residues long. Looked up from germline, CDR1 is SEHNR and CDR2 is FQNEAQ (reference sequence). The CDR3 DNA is TGTGCCAGCATCACACAGCGGGGAAGCTCCTACAATGAGCAGTTCTTC. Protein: CASITQRGSSYNEQFF.

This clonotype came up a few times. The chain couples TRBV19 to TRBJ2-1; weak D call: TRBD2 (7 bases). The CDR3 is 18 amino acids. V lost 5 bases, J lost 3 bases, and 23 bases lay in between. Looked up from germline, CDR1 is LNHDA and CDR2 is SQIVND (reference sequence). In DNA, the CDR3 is TGTGCCAGTAGTGGTTGGCGTCCGGGGGGCGCATACTACAATGAGCAGTTCTTC. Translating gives CASSGWRPGGAYYNEQFF.

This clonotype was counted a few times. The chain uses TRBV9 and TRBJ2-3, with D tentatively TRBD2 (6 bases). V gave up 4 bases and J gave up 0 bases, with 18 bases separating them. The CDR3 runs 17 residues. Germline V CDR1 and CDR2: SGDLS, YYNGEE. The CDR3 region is CASSHPRAGSSTDTQYF. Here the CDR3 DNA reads TGTGCCAGCAGCCATCCTAGAGCGGGCTCTAGCACAGATACGCAGTATTTT. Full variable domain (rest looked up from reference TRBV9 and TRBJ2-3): DSGVTQTPKHLITATGQRVTLRCSPRSGDLSVYWYQQSLDQGLQFLIQYYNGEERAKGNILERFSAQQFPDLHSELNLSSLELGDSALYFCASSHPRAGSSTDTQYFGPGTRLTVL.

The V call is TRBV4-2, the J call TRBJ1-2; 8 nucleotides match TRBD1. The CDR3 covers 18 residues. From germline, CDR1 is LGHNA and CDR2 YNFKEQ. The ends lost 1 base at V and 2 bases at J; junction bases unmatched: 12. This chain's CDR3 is CASSQVEGRQGINYGYTF. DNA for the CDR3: TGTGCCAGCAGCCAAGTAGAGGGGAGACAGGGGATCAACTATGGCTACACCTTC.

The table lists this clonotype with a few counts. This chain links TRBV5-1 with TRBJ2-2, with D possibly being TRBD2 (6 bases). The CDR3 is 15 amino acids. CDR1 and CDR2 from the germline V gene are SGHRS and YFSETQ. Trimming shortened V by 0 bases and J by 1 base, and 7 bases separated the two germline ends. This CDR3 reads CASSLGDLNTGELFF. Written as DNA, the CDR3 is TGCGCCAGCAGCTTGGGGGACTTGAACACCGGGGAGCTGTTTTTT.

The CDR3 is CASSVAGGNTIYF. CDR3 coding DNA: TGCGCCAGCAGCGTGGCAGGGGGAAACACCATATATTTT. The chain employs TRBV5-1 and TRBJ1-3; TRBD1 might be the D (5 bases). The CDR3 loop spans 13 amino acids. CDR1 is SGHRS and CDR2 is YFSETQ in the germline V gene. Deletions cut 4 bases from V and 4 bases from J, with 9 bases between.

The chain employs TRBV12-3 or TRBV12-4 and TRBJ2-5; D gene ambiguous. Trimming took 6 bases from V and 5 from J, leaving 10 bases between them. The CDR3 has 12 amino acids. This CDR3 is CASSSDGETQYF. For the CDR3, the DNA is TGTGCCAGCAGCTCAGACGGGGAGACCCAGTACTTC.

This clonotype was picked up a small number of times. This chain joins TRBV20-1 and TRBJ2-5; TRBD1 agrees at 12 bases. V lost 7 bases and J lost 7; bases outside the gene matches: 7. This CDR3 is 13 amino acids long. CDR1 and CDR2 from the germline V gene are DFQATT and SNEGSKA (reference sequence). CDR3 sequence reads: CSERDRGLVTQYF. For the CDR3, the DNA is TGCAGTGAAAGGGACAGGGGGCTTGTGACCCAGTACTTC.